One and the same sample provided the 26 T cell receptor beta chains below, sequenced in a study of response to subunit inactivated influenza vaccine. Via MiXCR, TCRdb re-called the RT-PCR reads, giving one row per CDR3 protein. The data contain about 570,000 distinct CDR3 sequences, about 10% of them singletons. These data are also associated with another study on T cells expressing NK-cell markers. This second report adds: What made the TCR beta cDNA was 5'RACE template switching with UMIs.

The material was PBMCs from blood, obtained on the day of vaccination. These TCRs come from a man between 45 and 60 years old who received an inactivated influenza vaccine.

This clonotype was seen just once. The gene calls are TRBV6-1 and TRBJ2-2; no firm D call. The CDR3 spans 15 residues. Germline values: CDR1 MNHNS, CDR2 SASEGT. Trimming cost V 6 bases and J 5 bases, with 16 bases left between them. The CDR3 DNA sequence: TGTGCCAGCAGCATTGACGGGCCGCGAACCGGGGAGCTGTTTTTT. It translates to CASSIDGPRTGELFF.

In its sample, this clonotype was seen a few times. The rearrangement joins TRBV29-1 to TRBJ2-3; 8 positions match TRBD2. The V gene's germline CDR1 is SQVTM and CDR2 ANQGSEA. The CDR3 length is 15 residues. The V segment lost 7 bases and the J segment 0 bases; nucleotides outside the gene matches: 9. CDR3 region: CSGIAGTVSTDTQYF. CDR3 bases: TGCAGCGGGATAGCGGGAACAGTTAGCACAGATACGCAGTATTTT.

V and J are TRBV7-2 and TRBJ1-4; 7 bases align to TRBD1. The trim removed 6 bases at V and 7 bases at J, leaving 8 bases unmatched. The CDR3 extends over 14 amino acids. Germline CDR1 and CDR2: SGHTA and FQGNSA. The CDR3, as DNA: TGTGCCAGCAGTCCGGACAGGCTAAGTGAAAAACTGTTTTTT. As protein: CASSPDRLSEKLFF.

This chain joins TRBV21-1 and TRBJ2-3; no DNA check was done on the table's D call, TRBD2. TRBV21-1 is marked as a pseudogene. This CDR3 has 16 amino acids. CDR3 sequence: CASSTKLAGSTDTQYF. DNA of the CDR3: TGTGCCAGCAGCACTAAACTAGCGGGAAGCACAGATACGCAGTATTTT.

As concerns this clonotype: Being one base from a much bigger clone, this may be a read error. The J gene is TRBJ1-2, the V gene TRBV2, with D possibly TRBD1 on 5 matching bases. V shed 3 bases and J shed 3 bases, with 11 bases lying between them. CDR3 length equals 14 residues. Germline lookup yields CDR1 SNHLY and CDR2 FYNNEI. CDR3 in amino acids: CASSETVTDYGYTF. The DNA of the CDR3 is TGTGCCAGCAGTGAGACAGTAACCGACTATGGCTACACCTTC.

The rearrangement uses TRBV5-6 and TRBJ2-1, with D perhaps matching TRBD1 (5 bases). The CDR3 length is 19 residues. Trimming took off 0 bases at V and 1 base at J, with 20 bases between the two ends. CDR1 is SGHDT, CDR2 YYEEEE, per germline. CDR3 DNA sequence: TGTGCCAGCAGCTTGGTAGGCCCCCGACAGAGAATTTCCTACAATGAGCAGTTCTTC. This encodes CASSLVGPRQRISYNEQFF.

The genes are TRBV7-2 and TRBJ2-3; the match to TRBD1 covers 7 bases. Germline V CDR1 and CDR2: SGHTA, FQGNSA. With V trimmed by 5 bases and J by 2 bases, 4 bases remained unmatched. CDR3 length: 14 amino acids. CDR3 in DNA: TGTGCCAGCAGCACGGGACAGTTCACAGATACGCAGTATTTT. It encodes CASSTGQFTDTQYF. The full variable domain, completed using reference TRBV7-2 and TRBJ2-3, is GAGVSQSPSNKVTEKGKDVELRCDPISGHTALYWYRQSLGQGLEFLIYFQGNSAPDKSGLPSDRFSAERTGGSVSTLTIQRTQQEDSAVYLCASSTGQFTDTQYFGPGTRLTVL.

This clonotype was seen more than once but under ten times. The J gene is TRBJ1-5, the V gene TRBV6-2 or TRBV6-3; 9 bases are shared with TRBD1. This CDR3 contains 14 residues. V was clipped by 5 bases and J by 7 bases; unmatched bases: 6. Germline CDR1 reads MNHEY; CDR2 reads SVGEGT. CDR3 nucleotides: TGTGCCAGCAGTCGGCAGACAGGGGGACAGCCCCAGCATTTT. It is translated as CASSRQTGGQPQHF.

V and J are TRBV7-2 and TRBJ2-5; 12 bases match TRBD2. Per the germline V gene, CDR1 is SGHTA and CDR2 is FQGNSA. This CDR3 is 15 amino acids long. Trimming took 5 bases from V and 4 from J; bases not matched to a gene: 5. CDR3: CASSPRTSGVETQYF. CDR3 bases: TGTGCCAGCAGCCCTCGGACTAGCGGGGTAGAGACCCAGTACTTC.

V is TRBV7-6 and J is TRBJ2-7, with D tentatively TRBD1 (5 bases). The CDR3 extends over 14 amino acids. Germline V gene data show CDR1 as SGHVS and CDR2 as FNYEAQ. V was pared by 1 base and J by 5 bases, with 12 bases between. CDR3 amino acids: CASSLGRVRDEQYF. The CDR3 region has the DNA TGTGCCAGCAGCTTAGGCAGGGTTCGGGACGAGCAGTACTTC. Full variable domain (remainder filled in from reference TRBV7-6 and TRBJ2-7): GAGVSQSPRYKVTKRGQDVALRCDPISGHVSLYWYRQALGQGPEFLTYFNYEAQQDKSGLPNDRFSAERPEGSISTLTIQRTEQRDSAMYRCASSLGRVRDEQYFGPGTRLTVT.

CDR3 coding DNA: TGCGCCAGCAGCCAGGGACTGAGCACTAGCGGGACGATCTACGAGCAGTACTTC. It is translated as CASSQGLSTSGTIYEQYF. This sequence joins TRBV4-3 and TRBJ2-7, with 10 nucleotides matching TRBD2. The V and J ends lost 3 bases and 3 bases, in that order; junction bases with no gene match: 14. CDR1 and CDR2 from the germline V gene are LGHNA and YSLEER. This CDR3 is built from 18 residues.

The rearrangement links TRBV5-1 to TRBJ2-5, with a tentative D call TRBD2 (6 bases). Germline loops: CDR1 SGHRS, CDR2 YFSETQ. The CDR3 totals 15 residues. With 4 bases removed from V and 5 bases from J, the gap between germline ends came to 18 bases. The CDR3 is CASSTSPGVYETQYF. The CDR3 region has the DNA TGCGCCAGCAGCACCAGCCCGGGGGTATATGAGACCCAGTACTTC.

This chain uses TRBV4-2 with TRBJ2-3; TRBD2 is a possible D gene (5 bases). The germline gives CDR1 LGHNA, CDR2 YNFKEQ. This CDR3 comprises 15 residues. V was clipped by 0 bases and J by 4 bases, with 11 bases between them. DNA of the CDR3: TGTGCCAGCAGCCAAGATATACAGAGGGCAGATACGCAGTATTTT. Encoded protein: CASSQDIQRADTQYF.

This clonotype showed up just a few times. The rearrangement uses TRBV11-2 and TRBJ2-7; D might be TRBD1 (6 bases). V lost 0 bases, J lost 2 bases, and 14 bases lay in between. The germline gives CDR1 SGHAT, CDR2 FQNNGV. The CDR3 has 16 amino acids. The CDR3 region is CASSLDWIRGTYEQYF. The CDR3 DNA is TGTGCCAGCAGCTTAGATTGGATCAGGGGTACCTACGAGCAGTACTTC.

This clonotype was seen more than once but under ten times. This chain links TRBV9 with TRBJ2-1; TRBD2 matches 8 bases. After removal of 2 bases from V and 8 bases from J, the junction contained 9 bases not matched to a gene. The V gene's germline CDR1 is SGDLS and CDR2 YYNGEE. CDR3 length equals 15 residues. The CDR3 loop is CASSVLAGTSDEQFF. DNA of the CDR3: TGTGCCAGCAGCGTTCTAGCGGGTACCTCTGATGAGCAGTTCTTC.

This clonotype was detected only a few times. CDR3 sequence reads: CASRRAGTGITDTQYF. CDR3 nucleotide sequence: TGTGCCAGCAGGCGAGCCGGGACAGGGATCACAGATACGCAGTATTTT. The genes are TRBV28 and TRBJ2-3; 9 nucleotides line up with TRBD1. J lost 2 bases, V lost 6 bases, and 9 bases had no gene match. CDR1 MDHEN and CDR2 SYDVKM come from the germline V gene. CDR3 size: 16 residues.

This clonotype has just a few counts. This chain links TRBV3-1 with TRBJ2-7; D may correspond to TRBD1 or TRBD2 (5 bases each). Germline-derived CDR1 and CDR2 are LGHDT and YNNKEL (reference sequence). The CDR3 contains 14 residues. Trimming took off 1 base at V and 2 bases at J, with 9 bases between the two ends. CDR3 region: CASSQVSGPYEQYF. CDR3 in DNA: TGTGCCAGCAGCCAAGTGTCGGGACCCTACGAGCAGTACTTC.

This clonotype was seen only a few times. The chain combines TRBV7-9 with TRBJ2-5, with D tentatively TRBD2 (6 bases). The CDR3 runs 12 residues. Trimming removed 1 base at V and 10 bases at J, with 10 bases between. In germline, CDR1 is SEHNR, CDR2 FQNEAQ (reference sequence). For the CDR3, the DNA is TGTGCCAGCAGCTTAGAAGGAGGGAACCAGTACTTC. This sequence encodes CASSLEGGNQYF.

The rearrangement joins TRBV6-1 to TRBJ2-2; 8 bases line up with TRBD2. The CDR3 length is 14 residues. The V segment lost 6 bases and the J segment 4 bases; nucleotides outside the gene matches: 4. Per the germline V gene, CDR1 is MNHNS and CDR2 is SASEGT. The CDR3 DNA reads as TGTGCCAGCAGGCCAGCGGGAGTCACCGGGGAGCTGTTTTTT. This translates into CASRPAGVTGELFF.

J is TRBJ2-1 and V is TRBV20-1; D remains unclear. This CDR3 region has 13 residues. Per germline, CDR1 DFQATT and CDR2 SNEGSKA (reference sequence). The V end lost 3 bases, the J end lost 3 bases, and 9 bases lay between the germline ends. The CDR3 bases are TGCAGTGCTAGGGCCAGAGTCTACAATGAGCAGTTCTTC. Translation gives CSARARVYNEQFF.

This rearrangement joins TRBV15 to TRBJ2-2; D possibly matches TRBD1 or TRBD2 (5 bases each). This CDR3 is built from 14 residues. The V gene lost 5 bases and the J gene lost 8 bases, with 15 bases spanning the gap. Germline loops: CDR1 LNHNV, CDR2 YYDKDF (reference sequence). In DNA form, the CDR3 reads TGTGCCACCAGCCCTAGAGGGGAAGAGGGGGAGCTGTTTTTT. It specifies CATSPRGEEGELFF.

This rearrangement joins TRBV3-1 to TRBJ1-1; D perhaps matches TRBD1 (6 bases). The V and J ends lost 4 bases and 11 bases respectively, with 17 bases between them. The CDR3 extends over 13 amino acids. The germline gives CDR1 LGHDT, CDR2 YNNKEL (reference sequence). CDR3 nucleotides: TGTGCCAGCAGCCCAAGTGCCACGGGGGCGGCTTTCTTT. This codes for CASSPSATGAAFF.

V and J are TRBV3-1 and TRBJ2-7, with TRBD2 identical over 7 bases. The germline gives CDR1 LGHDT, CDR2 YNNKEL (reference sequence). V shed 5 bases and J 2 bases; nucleotides not matched to a gene: 3. This CDR3 contains 13 residues. The CDR3 bases are TGTGCCAGCAGCAATCGGGGGGCCTACGAGCAGTACTTC. It translates to CASSNRGAYEQYF.

This rearrangement joins TRBV9 to TRBJ2-2; D possibly matches TRBD1 or TRBD2 (5 bases each). Germline assignment: CDR1 SGDLS and CDR2 YYNGEE. With 5 bases removed from V and 0 bases from J, the gap between germline ends came to 11 bases. The CDR3 is 15 residues long. The CDR3 nucleotides read TGTGCCAGCAGGAAGGGGACCGCGAACACCGGGGAGCTGTTTTTT. Its protein is CASRKGTANTGELFF.

The chain links TRBV29-1 to TRBJ1-1, with 7 bases fitting TRBD1. The CDR3 consists of 12 residues. J was trimmed by 8 bases and V by 6 bases; bases with no gene match: 9. The germline V gene encodes CDR1 SQVTM and CDR2 ANQGSEA. The CDR3 DNA reads as TGCAGCGTGGGGCGGACAGGCGCAGAAGCTTTCTTT. Residues: CSVGRTGAEAFF.

There are a few counts of this clonotype. The chain has TRBV7-2 and TRBJ2-7; D not certain. V dropped 2 bases and J dropped 6 bases, with 8 bases sitting between them. This CDR3 region has 12 residues. The germline V gene has CDR1 SGHTA and CDR2 FQGNSA. The CDR3 nucleotides are TGTGCCAGCAGCTTATTTGGGCGCGAGCAGTACTTC. It specifies CASSLFGREQYF.